This passage covers 5 T cell receptor beta chains from one sample sequenced in a study of alternative splicing in chronic myeloid leukemia remission. Libraries were built from poly-A-enriched mRNA from 0.95 to 1 ug total RNA. One entry per CDR3 protein, without DNA, is what TCRdb gives after re-calling the bulk RNA-seq reads. The repertoire holds around 200 distinct CDR3 sequences, with about 93% as singletons. Sequencing was done on a sample of PBMCs. These receptors originate from a person aged 25-55 years in good health.

The rearrangement joins TRBV20-1 to TRBJ1-3. The CDR3 length is 14 residues. Germline lookup yields CDR1 DFQATT and CDR2 SNEGSKA (reference sequence). This CDR3 is CSARDPTGGHTIYF.

The rearrangement joins TRBV7-9 to TRBJ2-1; the TRBD2 assignment by TCRdb is unverifiable without DNA. The CDR3 loop spans 14 amino acids. Germline V gene lookup returns CDR1 SEHNR and CDR2 FQNEAQ (reference sequence). The CDR3 reads CASSVGGAYNEQFF.

CDR3 sequence reads: CASSLVVLAGTGELFF. This chain links TRBV7-8 with TRBJ2-2; TCRdb calls TRBD2, which cannot be checked without DNA. This CDR3 is built from 16 residues. Germline V gene data show CDR1 as SGHVS and CDR2 as FQNEAQ.

The rearrangement uses TRBV7-9 and TRBJ1-1. Germline values: CDR1 SEHNR, CDR2 FQNEAQ (reference sequence). This CDR3 contains 16 residues. This CDR3 is CASSPPGGDLNTEAFF.

V and J are TRBV7-6 and TRBJ2-7; lacking DNA, the TRBD2 call made by TCRdb goes unchecked. CDR1 is SGHVS, CDR2 FNYEAQ, per germline. The CDR3 covers 17 residues. CDR3 sequence reads: CASSLGPPGDPSYEQYF.